This TCR beta chain was captured by sequencing in a study of blood T cell repertoires in COVID-19. The data were produced by immunoSEQ multiplex PCR, yet TCRdb's version contains in-frame clones alone and is incomplete. The sample records 30,000 to 45,000 clones, roughly 90% being singletons. Per the germline V gene, CDR1 is MNHEY and CDR2 is SVGEGT. J lost 1 base, V lost 6 bases, and 9 bases had no gene match. This CDR3 is built from 17 residues. This clone is a singleton in its sample. The receptor comes from a man between 70 and 80 years old with acute or convalescent COVID-19. Sequenced: peripheral blood. This sequence joins TRBV6-2 or TRBV6-3 and TRBJ2-3, with TRBD2 matching over 11 bases. The CDR3, as DNA: TGTGCCAGCAGCGGTCCGCTAGCGGGAGGACGCACAGATACGCAGTATTTT. Translating it yields CASSGPLAGGRTDTQYF.